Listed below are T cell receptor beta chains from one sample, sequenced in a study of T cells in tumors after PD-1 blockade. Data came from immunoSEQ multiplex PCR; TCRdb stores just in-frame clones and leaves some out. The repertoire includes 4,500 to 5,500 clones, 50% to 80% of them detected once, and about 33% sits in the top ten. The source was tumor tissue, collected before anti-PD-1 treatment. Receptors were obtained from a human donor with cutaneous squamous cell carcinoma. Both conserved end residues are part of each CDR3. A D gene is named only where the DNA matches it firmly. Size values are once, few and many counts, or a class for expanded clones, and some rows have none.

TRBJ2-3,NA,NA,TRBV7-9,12,TGTGCCAGCAGCTTATTGGGAGATACGCAGTATTTT,CASSLLGDTQYF
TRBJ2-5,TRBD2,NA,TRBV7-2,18,TGTGCCAGCAGCTCACACACTTGGACTAGCGGGGGCGGGGAGACCCAGTACTTC,CASSSHTWTSGGGETQYF
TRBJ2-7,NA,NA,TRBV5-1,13,TGCGCCAGCAGCTTGGGGACAAAATACGAGCAGTACTTC,CASSLGTKYEQYF
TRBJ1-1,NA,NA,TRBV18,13,TGTGCCAGCTCACCTCTGCAAGACACTGAAGCTTTCTTT,CASSPLQDTEAFF
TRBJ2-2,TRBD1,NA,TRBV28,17,TGTGCCAGCAGCACTACCGAGGACAGGGTGTACACCGGGGAGCTGTTTTTT,CASSTTEDRVYTGELFF
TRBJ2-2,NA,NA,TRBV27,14,TGTGCCAGCAGGTGGACAAGTGAAATCGGGGAGCTGTTTTTT,CASRWTSEIGELFF
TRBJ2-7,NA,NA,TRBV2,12,TGTGCCAGCAGCGCCGGACAGTACGAGCAGTACTTC,CASSAGQYEQYF
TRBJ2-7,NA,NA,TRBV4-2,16,TGTGCCAGCAGCCTTTTAGGGGATTCTCTCGGGGAGGAGCAGTACTTC,CASSLLGDSLGEEQYF
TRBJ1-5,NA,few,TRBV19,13,TGTGCCAGTACACAGGGAGGGTATCAGCCCCAGCATTTT,CASTQGGYQPQHF
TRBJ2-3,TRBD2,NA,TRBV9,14,TGTGCCAGCAGCGTAGGGTCGGGGGGGGATACGCAGTATTTT,CASSVGSGGDTQYF
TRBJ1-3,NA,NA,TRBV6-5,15,TGTGCCAGCAGTTACTCGGGTAGCTCTGGAAACACCATATATTTT,CASSYSGSSGNTIYF
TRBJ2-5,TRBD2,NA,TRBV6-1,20,TGTGCCAGCAGTGATGGTTGGCGGGGGGGCCTTTCGGCGTACCAAGAGACCCAGTACTTC,CASSDGWRGGLSAYQETQYF
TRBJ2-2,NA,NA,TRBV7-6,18,TGTGCCAGCAGTTTGCTGATCGGACGGAGAACGAACACCGGGGAGCTGTTTTTT,CASSLLIGRRTNTGELFF
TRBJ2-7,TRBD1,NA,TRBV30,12,TGTGCCAGCCGGGACAGGGGGTACGAGCAGTACTTC,CASRDRGYEQYF
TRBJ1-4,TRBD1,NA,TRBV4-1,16,TGCGCCAGCAGCCAAGGGGCCGGACAGGGCTCTGAAAAACTGTTTTTT,CASSQGAGQGSEKLFF
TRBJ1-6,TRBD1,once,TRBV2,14,TGTGCCAGCAGTGGGGACAGCGGGAATTCACCCCTCCACTTT,CASSGDSGNSPLHF
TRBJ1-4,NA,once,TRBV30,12,TGTGCCTGGAGTGTACTCAGGGAAAAACTGTTTTTT,CAWSVLREKLFF
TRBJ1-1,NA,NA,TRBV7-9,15,TGTGCCAGCAGCGTGCACAGGGTGGCAAACACTGAAGCTTTCTTT,CASSVHRVANTEAFF
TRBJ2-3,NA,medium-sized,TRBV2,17,TGTGCCAGCAGTGGGCCCCCTGTGGCGGGGGACAAAGATACGCAGTATTTT,CASSGPPVAGDKDTQYF
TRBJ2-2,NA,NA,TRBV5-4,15,TGTGCCAGCAGCTCGAAAGAGAAGAACACCGGGGAGCTGTTTTTT,CASSSKEKNTGELFF
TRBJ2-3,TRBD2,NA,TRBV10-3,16,TGTGCCATCAGTGTGGGAGGGCTCCAAGCGACAGATACGCAGTATTTT,CAISVGGLQATDTQYF
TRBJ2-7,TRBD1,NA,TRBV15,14,TGTGCCACCAGCAGTGGACAGGGGGAATACGAGCAGTACTTC,CATSSGQGEYEQYF
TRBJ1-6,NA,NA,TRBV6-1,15,TGTGCCAGCAGTGAATTCAAAGATTATAATTCACCCCTCCACTTT,CASSEFKDYNSPLHF
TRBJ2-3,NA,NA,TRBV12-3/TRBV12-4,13,TGTGCCAGCAGCCCACGGGACGGAGATACGCAGTATTTT,CASSPRDGDTQYF
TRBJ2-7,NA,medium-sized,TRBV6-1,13,TGTGCCAGCAGTGAGACCAGGTCCTACGAGCAGTACTTC,CASSETRSYEQYF
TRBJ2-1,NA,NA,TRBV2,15,TGTGCCAGCAGGAGCGGGACAAGCTCCTACAATGAGCAGTTCTTC,CASRSGTSSYNEQFF
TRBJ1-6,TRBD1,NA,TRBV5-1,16,TGCGCCAGCAGCTTGGGGTCAGGGGGATCGAATTCACCCCTCCACTTT,CASSLGSGGSNSPLHF
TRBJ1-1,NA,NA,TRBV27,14,TGTGCCAGCAGTTTAGGCAGGGGGAACACTGAAGCTTTCTTT,CASSLGRGNTEAFF
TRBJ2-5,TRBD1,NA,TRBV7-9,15,TGTGCCAGCATCCCGGAGGACAGGGACCAAGAGACCCAGTACTTC,CASIPEDRDQETQYF
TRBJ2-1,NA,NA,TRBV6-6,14,TGTGCCAGTGGACAGCCTTCCGCCTACAATGAGCAGTTCTTC,CASGQPSAYNEQFF
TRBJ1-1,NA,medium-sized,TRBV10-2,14,TGCGCCAGCAGTCTTGACGGCATGAACACTGAAGCTTTCTTT,CASSLDGMNTEAFF
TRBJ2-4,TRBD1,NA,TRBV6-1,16,TGTGCCAGCAGTGCCGACAGGGGTGCGTCCAAAAACATTCAGTACTTC,CASSADRGASKNIQYF
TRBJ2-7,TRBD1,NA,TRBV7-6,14,TGTGCCAGCAGCTTGACGGGACAGGGATCCGAGCAGTACTTC,CASSLTGQGSEQYF
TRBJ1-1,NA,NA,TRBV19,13,TGTGCCAGTAGCCCAGTCTCGGGCACTGAAGCTTTCTTT,CASSPVSGTEAFF
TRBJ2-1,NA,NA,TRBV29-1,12,TGCAGCGTTGAAGATCTGAGGGATGAGCAGTTCTTC,CSVEDLRDEQFF
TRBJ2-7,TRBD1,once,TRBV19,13,TGTGCCAGTAGTAAGGGGACAGGCAACAAAGTAGACTTC,CASSKGTGNKVDF
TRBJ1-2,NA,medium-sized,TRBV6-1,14,TGTGCCAGCAGTGAAACACAGGGTTTCGGTGGCTACACCTTC,CASSETQGFGGYTF
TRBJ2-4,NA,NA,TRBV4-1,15,TGCGCCAGCGGAAAAGGGGAGTCGGCCAAAAACATTCAGTACTTC,CASGKGESAKNIQYF
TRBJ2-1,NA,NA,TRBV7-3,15,TGTGCCAGCAGCTTATATGCAACGGGGGGCGGTGAGCAGTTCTTC,CASSLYATGGGEQFF
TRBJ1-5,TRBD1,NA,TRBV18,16,TGTGCCAGCTCACCGCCGGACAGGGCGGGCGGACAGCCCCAGCATTTT,CASSPPDRAGGQPQHF
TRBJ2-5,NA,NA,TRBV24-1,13,TGTGCCACCAGTGAGAGCGGCCAAGAGACCCAGTACTTC,CATSESGQETQYF
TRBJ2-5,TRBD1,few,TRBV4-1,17,TGCGCCAGCAGCCAAGATAGTTGGACAGGAGGTGGAGAGACCCAGTACTTC,CASSQDSWTGGGETQYF